This passage covers 15 T cell receptor beta chains from one sample sequenced in a study of spatial heterogeneity in lung cancer (dated by TCRdb to the late 2010s). General conclusions and limits of the study: The number of expanded intratumoral alpha and beta TCRs correlated with the tumor nonsynonymous mutation count.

What this sample's time point label stands for: sample taken at primary tumor resection. Library preparation was by 5' RACE. These reads were obtained on a NextSeq 500. In-frame beta chains were kept once TCRdb had trimmed the public reads at Q25 with fastp and called clones with MiXCR. Records with the same CDR3 protein are collapsed into one entry carrying the most frequent genes and DNA. The sample records some 16,000 distinct CDR3 sequences, around 6.8% of which are singletons. The leading ten clones occupy roughly 21% of the sample. The antigens of these receptors remain unknown. This specimen consisted of lung tumor tissue, obtained at surgery. These receptors were collected from a female donor with early-stage non-small cell lung cancer.

This clonotype was recorded at least ten times. The V call is TRBV6-5, the J call TRBJ1-1; no clear D. The germline V gene encodes CDR1 MNHEY and CDR2 SVGAGI. There are 12 residues in the CDR3. Between the trimmed V and J ends, which lost 4 bases and 11 bases, there was a span of 14 bases. CDR3 in DNA: TGTGCCAGCAGTTCCGAGGAGGGTTGGGCTTTCTTT. The encoded protein is CASSSEEGWAFF.

This clonotype has just a few counts. The rearrangement links TRBV6-5 to TRBJ2-1; D may be TRBD1 or TRBD2 (8 bases each). Germline V gene lookup returns CDR1 MNHEY and CDR2 SVGAGI. The V end lost 6 bases, the J end lost 0 bases, and 21 bases lay between the germline ends. The CDR3 runs to 18 residues. The CDR3 region has the DNA TGTGCCAGCAGCCCGACAGGGGCCGGGACTAGCTCCTACAATGAGCAGTTCTTC. As protein: CASSPTGAGTSSYNEQFF.

A few counts support this clonotype. V gene TRBV7-3 combines with J gene TRBJ2-7; the D is unclear. V was shortened by 3 bases and J by 6 bases, with 12 bases between the two germline ends. Germline V lookup: CDR1 SGHTA, CDR2 FQGTGA. This CDR3 comprises 13 residues. The DNA of the CDR3 is TGTGCCAGCAGCTTTACCTACGGCGCCGAGCAGTACTTC. Protein product: CASSFTYGAEQYF.

This clonotype has a count of ten or more. The chain is built from TRBV15 and TRBJ2-2, with 7 bases that match TRBD2. Per germline, CDR1 LNHNV and CDR2 YYDKDF (reference sequence). The CDR3 extends over 16 amino acids. V dropped 0 bases and J dropped 5; count of bases not matched to a gene: 6. The CDR3 coding sequence is TGTGCCACCAGCAGAGATCCGGGGGGAAGAACCGGGGAGCTGTTTTTT. Translated, it gives CATSRDPGGRTGELFF.

The table lists this clonotype with many counts. The chain couples TRBV4-1 to TRBJ2-5; D may be TRBD2 (5 bases). This CDR3 spans 13 amino acids. CDR1 MGHRA and CDR2 YSYEKL come from the germline V gene. The ends were cut back, 1 base at V and 2 bases at J, with 5 bases in the middle. CDR3 sequence: CASSQGTQETQYF. In DNA form, the CDR3 reads TGCGCCAGCAGCCAAGGGACTCAAGAGACCCAGTACTTC.

In this sample, this clonotype turned up many times. The rearrangement uses TRBV4-1 and TRBJ1-6; D might be TRBD1 (5 bases). This CDR3 has 17 amino acids. V gave up 0 bases and J gave up 9 bases, with 18 bases separating them. Germline-derived CDR1 and CDR2 are MGHRA and YSYEKL. The CDR3 region has the DNA TGCGCCAGCAGCCAAGAAAGGGGCGGCGCGGACGCTTCACCCCTCCACTTT. Translated: CASSQERGGADASPLHF.

This clonotype was seen at least ten times. The chain couples TRBV6-1 to TRBJ2-7; 9 bases match TRBD1. The CDR3 sequence is 15 residues long. Germline lookup yields CDR1 MNHNS and CDR2 SASEGT. Unmatched junction bases numbered 7, after V lost 4 bases and J lost 3 bases. CDR3 region: CASSAKTGGGYEQYF. CDR3 bases: TGTGCCAGCAGTGCCAAAACAGGGGGCGGCTACGAGCAGTACTTC.

Many counts were recorded for this clonotype. The chain is built from TRBV5-1 and TRBJ1-5; possibly TRBD1 for D (5 bases). Germline V gives CDR1 SGHRS, CDR2 YFSETQ. The CDR3 is made up of 14 amino acids. The ends were cut back, 4 bases at V and 6 bases at J, with 14 bases in the middle. The CDR3 DNA reads as TGCGCCAGCAGCGACGGGACGATGGGTCAGCCCCAGCATTTT. Residues: CASSDGTMGQPQHF.

This clonotype was observed at least ten times. V gene TRBV12-3 or TRBV12-4 combines with J gene TRBJ1-6; a possible D gene is TRBD1 (6 bases). The length of the CDR3 is 16 residues. V was clipped by 6 bases and J by 9 bases, with 21 bases between them. The CDR3 sequence: CASSASRQGIGSPLHF. As DNA, the CDR3 is TGTGCCAGCAGCGCCAGCAGGCAGGGGATCGGTTCACCCCTCCACTTT.

About this clonotype itself: This clone may be a read error of a much larger clone one base away. Because it lacks the conserved phenylalanine or tryptophan at the end, this CDR3 is likely a read error. The chain has TRBV5-1 and TRBJ2-1; D might be TRBD2 (5 bases). Germline V CDR1 and CDR2: SGHRS, YFSETQ. V was pared by 4 bases and J by 6 bases, with 17 bases between. CDR3 length: 15 residues. CDR3 sequence reads: CASSPAAVVSNEQFL. The DNA of the CDR3 is TGCGCCAGCAGCCCGGCAGCGGTCGTGAGCAATGAGCAGTTCCTC.

This clonotype turned up a few times. The chain has TRBV4-3 and TRBJ2-7, with 8 bases that match TRBD1. Germline values: CDR1 LGHNA, CDR2 YSLEER. The J segment lost 0 bases and the V segment lost 2 bases, leaving 6 bases of the junction unmatched. This CDR3 contains 16 residues. DNA of the CDR3: TGCGCCAGCAGCCAAAGGACAGGGTCCCTCTCCTACGAGCAGTACTTC. Protein product: CASSQRTGSLSYEQYF.

This sequence joins TRBV20-1 and TRBJ2-3; D possibly uses TRBD1 or TRBD2 (5 bases each). Trimming removed 6 bases at V and 1 base at J, with 14 bases between. This CDR3 region has 14 residues. The germline V gene has CDR1 DFQATT and CDR2 SNEGSKA (reference sequence). DNA for the CDR3: TGCAGTGCCGTCATGCCGGGGCGCACAGATACGCAGTATTTT. Amino acid sequence: CSAVMPGRTDTQYF.

CDR3: CASSQVNQPGYGYTF. The CDR3 nucleotides are TGTGCCAGCAGCCAAGTAAATCAGCCCGGCTATGGCTACACCTTC. V gene TRBV3-1 combines with J gene TRBJ1-2; no firm D call. Germline V gene sequence: CDR1 LGHDT, CDR2 YNNKEL (reference sequence). The V end was cut by 1 base, the J end by 4 bases, with 13 bases between. The CDR3 totals 15 residues. The full variable domain, in which reference TRBV3-1 and TRBJ1-2 provide the parts outside the CDR3, is DTAVSQTPKYLVTQMGNDKSIKCEQNLGHDTMYWYKQDSKKFLKIMFSYNNKELIINETVPNRFSPKSPDKAHLNLHINSLELGDSAVYFCASSQVNQPGYGYTFGSGTRLTVV.

At least ten counts were recorded for this clonotype. This chain joins TRBV12-3 or TRBV12-4 and TRBJ1-2; maybe TRBD1 (5 bases). CDR3 length: 13 amino acids. V was clipped by 6 bases and J by 0 bases, with 8 bases between them. CDR3 sequence (DNA): TGTGCCAGCAGCCGGACATCTAACTATGGCTACACCTTC. Amino acid sequence: CASSRTSNYGYTF.

This clonotype was observed at least ten times. The chain carries TRBV6-6 and TRBJ2-5; D might be TRBD2 (5 bases). Looked up from germline, CDR1 is MNHNY and CDR2 is SVGAGI (reference sequence). The CDR3 length is 15 residues. The V gene lost 6 bases and the J gene lost 5 bases, with 19 bases spanning the gap. The CDR3: CASRPGIANWETQYF. Here the CDR3 DNA reads TGTGCCAGCAGGCCGGGGATAGCGAATTGGGAGACCCAGTACTTC.